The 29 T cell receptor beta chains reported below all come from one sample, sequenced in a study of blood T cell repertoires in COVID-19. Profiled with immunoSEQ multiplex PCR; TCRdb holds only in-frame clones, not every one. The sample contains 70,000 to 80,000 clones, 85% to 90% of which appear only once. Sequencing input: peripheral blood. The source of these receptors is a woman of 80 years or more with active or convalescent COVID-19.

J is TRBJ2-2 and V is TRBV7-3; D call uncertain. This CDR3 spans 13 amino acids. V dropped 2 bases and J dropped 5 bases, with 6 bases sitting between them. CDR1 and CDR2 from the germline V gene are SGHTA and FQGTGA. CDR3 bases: TGTGCCAGCAGCTTAGCGGTTACCGGGGAGCTGTTTTTT. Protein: CASSLAVTGELFF.

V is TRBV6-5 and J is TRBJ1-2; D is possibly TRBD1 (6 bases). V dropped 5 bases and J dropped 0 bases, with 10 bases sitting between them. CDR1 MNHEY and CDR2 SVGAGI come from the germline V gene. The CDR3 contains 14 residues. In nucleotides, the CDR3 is TGTGCCAGCAGTAGGGGGAGAGCTAACTATGGCTACACCTTC. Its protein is CASSRGRANYGYTF.

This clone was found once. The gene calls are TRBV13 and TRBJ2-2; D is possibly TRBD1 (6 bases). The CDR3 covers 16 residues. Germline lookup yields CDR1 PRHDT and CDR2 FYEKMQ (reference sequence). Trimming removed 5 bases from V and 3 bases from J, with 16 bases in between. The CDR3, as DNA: TGTGCCAGCAGCAAACTACACAGGGCTGACACCGGGGAGCTGTTTTTT. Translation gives CASSKLHRADTGELFF.

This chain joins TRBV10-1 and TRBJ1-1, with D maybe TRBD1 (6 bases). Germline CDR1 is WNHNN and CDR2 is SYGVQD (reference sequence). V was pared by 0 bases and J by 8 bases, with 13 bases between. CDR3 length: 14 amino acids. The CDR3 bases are TGCGCCAGCAGTGAGTCGCGGGGGCGGGCCGAAGCTTTCTTT. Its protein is CASSESRGRAEAFF.

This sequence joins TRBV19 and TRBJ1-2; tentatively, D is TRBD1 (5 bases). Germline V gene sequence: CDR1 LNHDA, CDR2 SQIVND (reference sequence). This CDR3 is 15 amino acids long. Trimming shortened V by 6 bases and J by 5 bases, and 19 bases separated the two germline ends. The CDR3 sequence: CASSPVEDSSYGYTF. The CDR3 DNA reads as TGTGCCAGTAGCCCAGTAGAAGACAGCTCATATGGCTACACCTTC.

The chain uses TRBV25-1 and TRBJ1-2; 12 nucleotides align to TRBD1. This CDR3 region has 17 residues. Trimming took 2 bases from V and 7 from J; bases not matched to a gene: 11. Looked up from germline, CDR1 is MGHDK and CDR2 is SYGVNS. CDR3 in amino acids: CASSEPGQGAVYGGYTF. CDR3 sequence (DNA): TGTGCCAGCAGTGAACCGGGACAGGGGGCGGTTTATGGTGGCTACACCTTC.

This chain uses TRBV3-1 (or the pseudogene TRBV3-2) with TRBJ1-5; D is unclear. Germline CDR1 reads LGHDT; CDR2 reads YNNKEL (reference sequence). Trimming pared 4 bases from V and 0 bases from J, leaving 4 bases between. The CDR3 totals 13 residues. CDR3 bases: TGTGCCAGCAGCCCCAATAGCAATCAGCCCCAGCATTTT. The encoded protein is CASSPNSNQPQHF.

The CDR3 DNA follows: TGTGCCAGCAGTTCCATTGTGGGGGGTTATCTAGCGGCCCAAGAGACCCAGTACTTC. Protein sequence: CASSSIVGGYLAAQETQYF. The chain couples TRBV7-9 to TRBJ2-5, with TRBD2 identical over 7 bases. The V gene's germline CDR1 is SEHNR and CDR2 FQNEAQ (reference sequence). Losses at the gene ends were 6 bases for V and 1 base for J; bases not matched to a gene: 20. This CDR3 comprises 19 residues.

CDR3 in DNA: TGTGCCAGCAGTTTAGGGGGGGGAGGGCCTAACTATGGCTACACCTTC. Translation: CASSLGGGGPNYGYTF. V usage is TRBV28 and J usage is TRBJ1-2, with D perhaps matching TRBD1 (5 bases). CDR1 is MDHEN, CDR2 SYDVKM, per germline. V lost 2 bases and J 0 bases, leaving 13 bases between the germline ends. The CDR3 extends over 16 amino acids.

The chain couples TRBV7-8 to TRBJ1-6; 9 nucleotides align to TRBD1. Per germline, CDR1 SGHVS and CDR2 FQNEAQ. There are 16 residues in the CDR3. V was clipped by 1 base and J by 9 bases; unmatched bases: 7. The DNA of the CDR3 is TGTGCCAGCAGCTTAGATGGGGGACAGGGAGTTTCACCCCTCCACTTT. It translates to CASSLDGGQGVSPLHF.

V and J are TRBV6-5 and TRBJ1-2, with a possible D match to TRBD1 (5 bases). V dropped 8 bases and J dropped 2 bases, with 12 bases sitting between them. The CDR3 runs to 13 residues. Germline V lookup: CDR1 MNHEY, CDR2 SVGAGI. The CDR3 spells CASQIKGNYGYTF. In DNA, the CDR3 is TGTGCCAGCCAAATTAAGGGGAACTATGGCTACACCTTC.

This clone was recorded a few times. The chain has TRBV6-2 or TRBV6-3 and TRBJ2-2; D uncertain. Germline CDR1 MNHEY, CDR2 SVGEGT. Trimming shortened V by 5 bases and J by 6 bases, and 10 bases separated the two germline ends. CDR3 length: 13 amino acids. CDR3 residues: CASSTARSGELFF. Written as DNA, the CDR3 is TGTGCCAGCAGTACGGCTAGGTCCGGGGAGCTGTTTTTT.

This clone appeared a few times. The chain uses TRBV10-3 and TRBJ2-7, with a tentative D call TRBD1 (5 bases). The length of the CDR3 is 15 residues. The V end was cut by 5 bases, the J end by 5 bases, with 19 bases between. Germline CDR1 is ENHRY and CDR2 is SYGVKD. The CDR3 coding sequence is TGTGCCATCAGTCCCCCTTGGGGCAGTTCTCACGAGCAGTACTTC. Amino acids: CAISPPWGSSHEQYF.

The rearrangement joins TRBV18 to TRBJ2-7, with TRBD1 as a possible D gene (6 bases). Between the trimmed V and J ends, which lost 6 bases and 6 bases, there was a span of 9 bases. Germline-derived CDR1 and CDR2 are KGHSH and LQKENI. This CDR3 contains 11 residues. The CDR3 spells CASSNRVEQYF. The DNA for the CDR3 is TGTGCCAGCTCGAACAGGGTCGAGCAGTACTTC.

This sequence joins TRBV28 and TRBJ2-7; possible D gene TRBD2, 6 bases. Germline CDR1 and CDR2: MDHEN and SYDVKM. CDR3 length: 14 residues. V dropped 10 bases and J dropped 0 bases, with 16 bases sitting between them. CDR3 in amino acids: CATTSIGGSYEQYF. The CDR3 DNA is TGTGCCACTACCTCGATCGGGGGCTCCTACGAGCAGTACTTC.

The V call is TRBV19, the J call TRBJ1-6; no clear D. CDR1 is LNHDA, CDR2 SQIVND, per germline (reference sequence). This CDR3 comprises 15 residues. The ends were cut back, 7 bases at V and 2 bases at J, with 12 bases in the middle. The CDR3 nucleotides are TGTGCCAGTAATCAAGCCGGGACCTATAATTCACCCCTCCACTTT. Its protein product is CASNQAGTYNSPLHF.

This CDR3 reads CASSQDRGSEQFF. The CDR3 DNA reads as TGCGCCAGCAGCCAAGACCGGGGGAGTGAGCAGTTCTTC. The genes are TRBV4-3 and TRBJ2-1; tentatively, D is TRBD2 (6 bases). The germline V and J ends were trimmed by 0 bases and 9 bases, with 9 bases remaining between them. Per the germline V gene, CDR1 is LGHNA and CDR2 is YSLEER. CDR3 size: 13 residues.

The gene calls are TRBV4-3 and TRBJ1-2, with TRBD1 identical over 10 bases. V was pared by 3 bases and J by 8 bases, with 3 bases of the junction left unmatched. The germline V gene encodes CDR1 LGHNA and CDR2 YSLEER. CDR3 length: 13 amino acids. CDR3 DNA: TGCGCCAGCAGCCAGGACAGGGGGGAGGGCTACACCTTC. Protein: CASSQDRGEGYTF.

CDR3 in amino acids: CASRLDLNEKLFF. Written as DNA, the CDR3 is TGTGCCAGCAGGCTAGACTTAAATGAAAAACTGTTTTTT. The chain combines TRBV6-5 with TRBJ1-4; D unresolved. CDR1 is MNHEY and CDR2 is SVGAGI in the germline V gene. CDR3 length equals 13 residues. Trimming removed 6 bases from V and 5 bases from J, with 10 bases in between.

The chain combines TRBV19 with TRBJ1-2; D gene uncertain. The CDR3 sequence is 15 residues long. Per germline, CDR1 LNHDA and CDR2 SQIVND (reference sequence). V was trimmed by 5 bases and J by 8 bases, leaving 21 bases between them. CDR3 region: CASSDSSNGGRGYTF. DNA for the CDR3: TGTGCCAGTAGTGACTCCTCAAATGGCGGGCGCGGCTACACCTTC.

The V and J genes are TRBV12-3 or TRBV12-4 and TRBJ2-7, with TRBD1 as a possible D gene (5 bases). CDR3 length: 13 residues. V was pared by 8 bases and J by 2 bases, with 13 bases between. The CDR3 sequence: CASLRTGPYEQYF. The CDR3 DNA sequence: TGTGCCAGCCTCAGAACAGGCCCCTACGAGCAGTACTTC.

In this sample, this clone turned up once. The CDR3 DNA reads TGTGCCAGCAGCGGCGGGGGGCTCATTCAGTACTTC. Translation: CASSGGGLIQYF. J is TRBJ2-4 and V is TRBV7-2; 8 bases are shared with TRBD2. The germline CDR1 and CDR2 sequences are SGHTA and FQGNSA. J was trimmed by 9 bases and V by 5 bases; bases with no gene match: 3. The CDR3 has 12 residues.

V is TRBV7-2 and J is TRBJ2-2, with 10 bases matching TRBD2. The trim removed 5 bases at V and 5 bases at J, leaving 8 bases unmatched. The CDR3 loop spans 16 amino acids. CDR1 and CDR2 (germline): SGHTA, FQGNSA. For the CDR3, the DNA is TGTGCCAGCAGCAGACGACCGGGACTAGCGACCGGGGAGCTGTTTTTT. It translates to CASSRRPGLATGELFF.

CDR3 coding DNA: TGTGCCACCAGCACAAAACAGGGTCCCGAGGGGGCTTTCTTT. Protein sequence: CATSTKQGPEGAFF. The genes are TRBV15 and TRBJ1-1; possible D gene TRBD1, 6 bases. The germline V gene has CDR1 LNHNV and CDR2 YYDKDF (reference sequence). The CDR3 sequence is 14 residues long. V was shortened by 4 bases and J by 11 bases, with 20 bases between the two germline ends.

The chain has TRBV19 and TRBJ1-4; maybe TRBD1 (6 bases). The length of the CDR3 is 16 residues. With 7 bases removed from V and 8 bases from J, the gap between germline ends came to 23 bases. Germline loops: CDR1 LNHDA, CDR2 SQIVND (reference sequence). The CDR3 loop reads CASIPGGGGKGEKLFF. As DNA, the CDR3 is TGTGCCAGTATCCCCGGAGGGGGGGGCAAGGGCGAAAAACTGTTTTTT.

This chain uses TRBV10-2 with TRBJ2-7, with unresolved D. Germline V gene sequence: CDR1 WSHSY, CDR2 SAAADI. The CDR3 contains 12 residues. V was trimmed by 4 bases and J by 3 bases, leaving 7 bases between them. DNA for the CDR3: TGCGCCAGCAGTGTGTTGAGCTACGAGCAGTACTTC. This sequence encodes CASSVLSYEQYF.

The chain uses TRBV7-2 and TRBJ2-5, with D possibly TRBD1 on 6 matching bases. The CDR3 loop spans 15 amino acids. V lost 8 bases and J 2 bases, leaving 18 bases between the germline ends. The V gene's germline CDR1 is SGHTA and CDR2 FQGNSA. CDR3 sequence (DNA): TGTGCCAGCTCGGAAGGGGGAAGTCGGCAAGAGACCCAGTACTTC. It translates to CASSEGGSRQETQYF. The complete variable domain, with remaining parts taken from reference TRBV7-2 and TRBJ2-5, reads GAGVSQSPSNKVTEKGKDVELRCDPISGHTALYWYRQSLGQGLEFLIYFQGNSAPDKSGLPSDRFSAERTGGSVSTLTIQRTQQEDSAVYLCASSEGGSRQETQYFGPGTRLLVL.

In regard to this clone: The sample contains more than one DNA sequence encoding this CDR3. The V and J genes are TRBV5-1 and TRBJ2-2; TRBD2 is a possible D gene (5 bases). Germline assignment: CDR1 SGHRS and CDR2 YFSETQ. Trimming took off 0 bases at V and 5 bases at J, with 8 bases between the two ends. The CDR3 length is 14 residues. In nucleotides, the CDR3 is TGCGCCAGCAGCTTGGACAGAGGGACCGGGGAGCTGTTTTTT. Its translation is CASSLDRGTGELFF.

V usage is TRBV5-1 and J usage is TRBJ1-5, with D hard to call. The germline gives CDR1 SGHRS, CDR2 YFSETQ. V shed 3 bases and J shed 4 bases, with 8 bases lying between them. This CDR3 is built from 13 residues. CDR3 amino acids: CASSSTTNQPQHF. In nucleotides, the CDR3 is TGCGCCAGCAGCTCCACAACAAATCAGCCCCAGCATTTT.